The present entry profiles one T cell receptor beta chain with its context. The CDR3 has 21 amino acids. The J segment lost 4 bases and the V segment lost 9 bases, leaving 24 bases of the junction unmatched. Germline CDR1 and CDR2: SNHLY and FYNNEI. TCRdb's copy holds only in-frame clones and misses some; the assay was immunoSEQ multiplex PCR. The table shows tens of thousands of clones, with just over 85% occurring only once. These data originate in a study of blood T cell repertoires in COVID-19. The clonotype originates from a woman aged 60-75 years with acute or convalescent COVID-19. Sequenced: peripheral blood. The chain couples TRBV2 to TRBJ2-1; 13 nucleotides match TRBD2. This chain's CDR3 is CARDQGAQGLGLAGPYNEQFF. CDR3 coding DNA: TGTGCCAGAGATCAGGGGGCGCAGGGTCTGGGACTAGCGGGGCCTTACAATGAGCAGTTCTTC.